These T cell receptor beta chains were read from a single sample in a study of shared clonotypes between healthy human individuals. This table comes from immunoSEQ multiplex PCR, and its TCRdb copy is limited to in-frame clones, with some not included. The repertoire has about 1.5 million clones, roughly 96% of them found once; the top ten carry about 1%. Sequencing was done on a sample of naive CD4+ T cells sorted from blood. Receptor source: a young man in good health. The CDR3 runs from the conserved cysteine through the conserved F or W. A D gene is named only where the DNA matches it firmly.

V	J	D	CDR3
TRBV19	TRBJ2-6	-	CASSRWSGANVLTF
TRBV10-3	TRBJ1-2	TRBD1	CAISDPRQGGINYGYTF
TRBV10-3	TRBJ2-1	TRBD1	CAISQGQSYNEQFF
TRBV5-1	TRBJ2-1	TRBD1	CASSLVGQGNYNEQFF
TRBV4-3	TRBJ1-5	TRBD1	CASSQDLRIQGALNQPQHF
TRBV5-1	TRBJ2-3	-	CASSLGLATDTQYF
TRBV20-1	TRBJ2-7	-	CSAKNLEAYF
TRBV9	TRBJ2-7	TRBD2	CASSVGLAGSPTYEQYF
TRBV9	TRBJ2-7	-	CASSPTGYYEQYF
TRBV15	TRBJ2-1	TRBD1	CATSRVKGQGVSEQFF
TRBV2	TRBJ2-7	-	CASSDRPLIPYEQYF
TRBV5-5	TRBJ2-7	TRBD1	CASSLTGTGSYEQYF
TRBV11-2	TRBJ2-5	-	CASSPGPGRGTQYF
TRBV9	TRBJ1-5	-	CASSLSSSNQPQHF
TRBV7-2	TRBJ2-1	-	CASSSRSSYNEQFF
TRBV2	TRBJ1-5	-	CASSLKVGVGPQHF
TRBV4-3	TRBJ1-3	-	CASSQDLGSSSGNTIYF
TRBV14	TRBJ2-3	TRBD2	CASSQELPSGRHTQYF
TRBV19	TRBJ2-1	TRBD2	CATKGGSGRTEQFF
TRBV20-1	TRBJ2-7	-	CSAKGSPEQYF
TRBV4-1	TRBJ2-5	-	CASSIAGSGGQETQYF
TRBV4-3	TRBJ2-4	TRBD1	CASSQGTEKNIQYF
TRBV10-3	TRBJ2-7	-	CAISRDHLEQYF
TRBV6-4	TRBJ2-1	-	CASSAGQSSYNEQFF
TRBV10-3	TRBJ2-3	TRBD2	CAISGLAGATDTQYF
TRBV28	TRBJ1-5	-	CANGEGNQPQHF
TRBV19	TRBJ1-1	-	CASSGPNTEAFF
TRBV6-6	TRBJ1-3	-	CASSYLNTIYF
TRBV4-3	TRBJ2-7	-	CASSHGDGYEQYF
TRBV11-2	TRBJ2-7	-	CASSRGTYAYEQYF
TRBV29-1	TRBJ2-3	TRBD2	CSAGTSGDTQYF
TRBV6-5	TRBJ2-7	-	CASSQNRRYEQYF
TRBV11-2	TRBJ2-7	-	CASSEPGLFYEQYF
TRBV11-2	TRBJ2-7	-	CASSLAGSFEQYF
TRBV28	TRBJ2-7	TRBD2	CASRWWSSGSSEQYF
TRBV7-8	TRBJ2-5	TRBD2	CAGSFGGRLGETQYF
TRBV18	TRBJ1-4	TRBD1	CASSKGQGYEKLFF
TRBV28	TRBJ1-5	-	CASSSTGNQPQHF
TRBV27	TRBJ2-7	TRBD2	CASSSGRASYEQYF
TRBV7-2	TRBJ2-5	-	CASSLVRETQYF
TRBV25-1	TRBJ2-7	-	CASSEFPSSYEQYF
TRBV6-5	TRBJ2-3	-	CASSYSRSTDTQYF
TRBV5-1	TRBJ2-5	-	CASSGGDLGKETQYF
TRBV27	TRBJ2-7	TRBD1	CASSLSTGGINEQYF
TRBV7-9	TRBJ2-3	TRBD2	CASSSSGGTDTQYF
TRBV5-1	TRBJ1-3	-	CASSLDPSSGNTIYF
TRBV28	TRBJ2-7	-	CASRGFSGLAAEQYF
TRBV2	TRBJ1-1	-	CASTTEGPLSKAFF
TRBV10-3	TRBJ2-3	TRBD2	CAISVRASGSTDTQYF
TRBV4-1	TRBJ2-1	-	CASSQDEAAAYNEQFF
TRBV5-1	TRBJ2-2	TRBD2	CASSLGASGVGELFF
TRBV10-3	TRBJ2-1	TRBD1	CAIRRQGGENEQFF
TRBV5-1	TRBJ2-1	TRBD1	CASSLAPGQVNNEQFF
TRBV6-1	TRBJ2-5	TRBD2	CASSEAGRGLAGVGETQYF
TRBV7-6	TRBJ1-5	TRBD1	CASSKDRGPNQPQHF